The 31 T cell receptor beta chains below come from one sample, sequenced in a study of T cell changes during pregnancy in multiple sclerosis. Libraries were prepared by immunoSEQ multiplex PCR; TCRdb keeps only in-frame clonotypes and omits some of them. The repertoire holds about 40,000 clones, with 92% as singletons. Source: CD4+ T cells from peripheral blood mononuclear cells, taken in the third trimester of pregnancy. The receptors derive from a female donor with multiple sclerosis, enrolled in a pregnancy study.

This chain links TRBV10-3 with TRBJ2-3, with 9 bases aligning to TRBD1. V shed 5 bases and J 2 bases; nucleotides not matched to a gene: 5. Germline CDR1 reads ENHRY; CDR2 reads SYGVKD. The CDR3 has 15 amino acids. The CDR3: CAISSQGADTDTQYF. The CDR3 nucleotides are TGTGCCATCAGTTCACAGGGGGCGGACACAGATACGCAGTATTTT.

CDR3 loop: CAISGSTGYTEAFF. As DNA, the CDR3 is TGTGCCATCAGTGGGTCGACAGGCTATACTGAAGCTTTCTTT. V usage is TRBV10-3 and J usage is TRBJ1-1, with D possibly matching TRBD1 (6 bases). Trimming stripped 4 bases from V and 5 bases from J, with 14 bases between. The CDR3 spans 14 residues. The germline CDR1 and CDR2 sequences are ENHRY and SYGVKD.

V and J are TRBV10-2 and TRBJ1-3; D unresolved. In germline, CDR1 is WSHSY, CDR2 SAAADI. This CDR3 contains 13 residues. V was pared by 7 bases and J by 4 bases, with 11 bases between. The CDR3 region is CASTLREGNTIYF. DNA for the CDR3: TGCGCCAGCACCCTACGGGAGGGAAACACCATATATTTT.

The rearrangement joins TRBV7-3 to TRBJ1-1; D is ambiguous. From germline, CDR1 is SGHTA and CDR2 FQGTGA. This CDR3 is 13 amino acids long. V was clipped by 5 bases and J by 6 bases, with 13 bases between them. CDR3 nucleotide sequence: TGTGCCAGCAGCCCCGCCAGGCACGCTGAAGCTTTCTTT. Its translation is CASSPARHAEAFF. Complete variable domain (other parts from reference TRBV7-3 and TRBJ1-1): GAGVSQTPSNKVTEKGKYVELRCDPISGHTALYWYRQSLGQGPEFLIYFQGTGAADDSGLPNDRFFAVRPEGSVSTLKIQRTERGDSAVYLCASSPARHAEAFFGQGTRLTVV.

This rearrangement joins TRBV10-3 to TRBJ1-3, with TRBD1 as a possible D gene (5 bases). Germline V gene data show CDR1 as ENHRY and CDR2 as SYGVKD. There are 15 residues in the CDR3. V gave up 7 bases and J gave up 2 bases, with 15 bases separating them. For the CDR3, the DNA is TGTGCCATCACCCAAGGGGTCAGAACTGGAAACACCATATATTTT. Protein: CAITQGVRTGNTIYF.

J is TRBJ2-7 and V is TRBV28; TRBD2 agrees at 10 bases. The ends lost 4 bases at V and 0 bases at J; junction bases unmatched: 9. This CDR3 has 17 residues. From germline, CDR1 is MDHEN and CDR2 SYDVKM. The CDR3 DNA reads as TGTGCCAGCAGTTCCCCCGCAACTAGCGGGACCTCCTACGAGCAGTACTTC. It translates to CASSSPATSGTSYEQYF.

This chain uses TRBV4-3 with TRBJ2-1; D possibly corresponds to TRBD2 (6 bases). The CDR3 runs 17 residues. In germline, CDR1 is LGHNA, CDR2 YSLEER. Trimming removed 3 bases from V and 0 bases from J, with 15 bases in between. The CDR3 region has the DNA TGCGCCAGCAGCCAGGGACTCGGGTCTCGCTCCTACAATGAGCAGTTCTTC. This gives the protein CASSQGLGSRSYNEQFF.

DNA for the CDR3: TGTGCCAGTAGTCCTACGACAGGGAACTATGGCTACACCTTC. Amino acids: CASSPTTGNYGYTF. The J gene is TRBJ1-2, the V gene TRBV19; 7 bases fit TRBD1. V dropped 5 bases and J dropped 2; count of bases not matched to a gene: 5. The CDR3 length is 14 residues. Germline loops: CDR1 LNHDA, CDR2 SQIVND (reference sequence).

Remarks on this clone: The same CDR3 is also encoded by other DNA sequences in this sample. V usage is TRBV7-2 and J usage is TRBJ2-3, with 12 nucleotides matching TRBD2. V lost 6 bases and J lost 2; bases outside the gene matches: 9. CDR1 and CDR2 from the germline V gene are SGHTA and FQGNSA. This CDR3 has 17 amino acids. Here the CDR3 reads CASSSPLAGGDTDTQYF. CDR3 DNA sequence: TGTGCCAGCAGTTCTCCCCTAGCGGGAGGGGACACAGATACGCAGTATTTT.

The rearrangement links TRBV6-1 to TRBJ2-3; possible D gene TRBD2, 6 bases. Per the germline V gene, CDR1 is MNHNS and CDR2 is SASEGT. CDR3 length: 16 residues. With 1 base removed from V and 6 bases from J, the gap between germline ends came to 17 bases. CDR3 amino acids: CASSEVSGVSPDTQYF. In DNA, the CDR3 is TGTGCCAGCAGTGAAGTGTCGGGAGTAAGCCCGGATACGCAGTATTTT.

This clone has just one count. This chain uses TRBV18 with TRBJ2-2; D may be TRBD1 (5 bases). The germline CDR1 and CDR2 sequences are KGHSH and LQKENI. CDR3 length equals 16 residues. The germline V and J ends were trimmed by 4 bases and 7 bases, with 19 bases remaining between them. The CDR3 sequence is CASSRSRVLLVGELFF. As DNA, the CDR3 is TGTGCCAGCTCACGATCCAGGGTCCTTTTAGTCGGGGAGCTGTTTTTT.

The chain joins TRBV19 to TRBJ2-7, with 7 bases aligning to TRBD2. CDR1 and CDR2 from the germline V gene are LNHDA and SQIVND (reference sequence). This CDR3 has 14 residues. J lost 4 bases, V lost 5 bases, and 8 bases had no gene match. This CDR3 is CASSGSGISYEQYF. The DNA of the CDR3 is TGTGCCAGTAGTGGGAGCGGGATTTCTTACGAGCAGTACTTC. The whole variable domain, remainder taken from reference TRBV19 and TRBJ2-7, is DGGITQSPKYLFRKEGQNVTLSCEQNLNHDAMYWYRQDPGQGLRLIYYSQIVNDFQKGDIAEGYSVSREKKESFPLTVTSAQKNPTAFYLCASSGSGISYEQYFGPGTRLTVT.

The chain joins TRBV9 to TRBJ2-5; perhaps TRBD2 as D (6 bases). The CDR3 length is 13 residues. Trimming stripped 0 bases from V and 5 bases from J, with 8 bases between. From germline, CDR1 is SGDLS and CDR2 YYNGEE. CDR3 in DNA: TGTGCCAGCAGCGTAGCGGGGGTGGAGACCCAGTACTTC. Its protein is CASSVAGVETQYF.

This chain links TRBV6-1 with TRBJ1-1, with 7 positions matching TRBD1. CDR1 MNHNS and CDR2 SASEGT come from the germline V gene. V was pared by 8 bases and J by 1 base, with 7 bases of the junction left unmatched. This CDR3 contains 14 residues. This CDR3 reads CASHGTDGNTEAFF. CDR3 DNA sequence: TGTGCCAGCCATGGGACAGATGGGAACACTGAAGCTTTCTTT.

This sequence joins TRBV19 and TRBJ1-1; D is uncertain. The CDR3 is 15 residues long. Germline V CDR1 and CDR2: LNHDA, SQIVND (reference sequence). The V and J ends lost 1 base and 3 bases respectively, with 12 bases between them. The CDR3 sequence is CASSIVYGLDTEAFF. DNA of the CDR3: TGTGCCAGTAGTATAGTGTACGGGTTGGACACTGAAGCTTTCTTT.

The gene calls are TRBV9 and TRBJ2-7, with D perhaps TRBD2 (6 bases). Trimming took off 4 bases at V and 7 bases at J, with 18 bases between the two ends. Germline CDR1 is SGDLS and CDR2 is YYNGEE. The CDR3 is 14 amino acids. DNA for the CDR3: TGTGCCAGCAGCATACTAGCATTTGAGGGGGAGCAGTACTTC. This sequence encodes CASSILAFEGEQYF. The full variable domain, with the rest looked up from reference TRBV9 and TRBJ2-7, is DSGVTQTPKHLITATGQRVTLRCSPRSGDLSVYWYQQSLDQGLQFLIQYYNGEERAKGNILERFSAQQFPDLHSELNLSSLELGDSALYFCASSILAFEGEQYFGPGTRLTVT.

This chain joins TRBV10-3 and TRBJ1-3; 8 nucleotides match TRBD1. The CDR3 contains 15 residues. CDR1 ENHRY and CDR2 SYGVKD come from the germline V gene. Trimming cost V 6 bases and J 2 bases; bases outside gene matches: 6. The CDR3 coding sequence is TGTGCCATCAGGACCTTGGACAGGGCTGGAAACACCATATATTTT. This encodes CAIRTLDRAGNTIYF.

This clone was seen a handful of times. This chain joins TRBV29-1 and TRBJ2-3; 12 bases map to TRBD2. Germline-derived CDR1 and CDR2 are SQVTM and ANQGSEA. This CDR3 comprises 15 residues. J lost 4 bases, V lost 6 bases, and 8 bases had no gene match. CDR3 region: CSVKVTSGRADTQYF. For the CDR3, the DNA is TGCAGCGTGAAAGTGACTAGCGGGAGAGCAGATACGCAGTATTTT.

This rearrangement joins TRBV19 to TRBJ2-7; TRBD2 matches at 7 bases. V gave up 5 bases and J gave up 2 bases; unmatched junction bases: 15. Germline CDR1 reads LNHDA; CDR2 reads SQIVND (reference sequence). The CDR3 is 17 residues long. The DNA of the CDR3 is TGTGCCAGTAGTCGCCGGGGAGCGGGACCAGGGACCTACGAGCAGTACTTC. This translates into CASSRRGAGPGTYEQYF. Looking up the rest from reference TRBV19 and TRBJ2-7 gives the full variable domain: DGGITQSPKYLFRKEGQNVTLSCEQNLNHDAMYWYRQDPGQGLRLIYYSQIVNDFQKGDIAEGYSVSREKKESFPLTVTSAQKNPTAFYLCASSRRGAGPGTYEQYFGPGTRLTVT.

The chain combines TRBV4-1 with TRBJ2-1; TRBD2 aligns across 10 bases. CDR1 is MGHRA, CDR2 YSYEKL, per germline. This CDR3 is 17 amino acids long. V was pared by 1 base and J by 12 bases, with 15 bases of the junction left unmatched. The CDR3 DNA follows: TGCGCCAGCAGCCAAGTCGGGACTAGCGAGATAAGGGTAAGGCAGTTCTTC. It translates to CASSQVGTSEIRVRQFF.

The CDR3 loop is CASSLAMGGMTDTQYF. The DNA of the CDR3 is TGTGCCAGCAGCTTAGCTATGGGCGGGATGACAGATACGCAGTATTTT. The rearrangement joins TRBV7-2 to TRBJ2-3; D possibly corresponds to TRBD2 (6 bases). The ends were cut back, 0 bases at V and 3 bases at J, with 13 bases in the middle. The CDR3 has 16 amino acids. Germline V CDR1 and CDR2: SGHTA, FQGNSA.

CDR3 loop: CASSPLAGRDTQYF. The CDR3 DNA reads as TGCGCCAGCAGCCCCCTAGCGGGAAGGGACACGCAGTATTTT. The chain joins TRBV10-2 to TRBJ2-3, with 9 positions matching TRBD2. Losses at the gene ends were 6 bases for V and 9 bases for J; bases not matched to a gene: 10. This CDR3 comprises 14 residues. Germline V gene data show CDR1 as WSHSY and CDR2 as SAAADI.

The chain recombines TRBV7-6 with TRBJ2-3; 14 positions match TRBD2. This CDR3 region has 16 residues. Looked up from germline, CDR1 is SGHVS and CDR2 is FNYEAQ. Trimming cost V 5 bases and J 4 bases; bases outside gene matches: 5. The CDR3 protein is CASSPGTSGSSDTQYF. CDR3 sequence (DNA): TGTGCCAGCAGCCCGGGGACTAGCGGGAGTTCAGATACGCAGTATTTT.

This chain uses TRBV2 with TRBJ1-5; D not certain. The CDR3 sequence is 15 residues long. Germline V CDR1 and CDR2: SNHLY, FYNNEI. V was pared by 7 bases and J by 3 bases, with 16 bases between. The CDR3 region is CASILDVSFNQPQHF. CDR3 coding DNA: TGTGCCAGCATACTAGATGTCAGTTTCAATCAGCCCCAGCATTTT.

V and J are TRBV5-4 and TRBJ1-2; tentatively, D is TRBD1 (5 bases). The CDR3 covers 15 residues. Germline CDR1 is SGHNT and CDR2 is YYREEE (reference sequence). V lost 5 bases, J lost 8 bases, and 22 bases lay in between. The DNA of the CDR3 is TGTGCCAGCAGTCCCCGTGGCGGGGGGGGGAGCGGCTACACCTTC. It translates to CASSPRGGGGSGYTF.

The V and J genes are TRBV4-2 and TRBJ2-5, with 10 bases that match TRBD2. V dropped 8 bases and J dropped 3; count of bases not matched to a gene: 3. The CDR3 totals 13 residues. Germline values: CDR1 LGHNA, CDR2 YNFKEQ. The CDR3 spells CASRTSGEETQYF. CDR3 in DNA: TGTGCCAGCCGGACTAGCGGAGAAGAGACCCAGTACTTC.

The V and J genes are TRBV7-2 and TRBJ1-3; D gene unclear. V dropped 1 base and J dropped 0 bases, with 7 bases sitting between them. The CDR3 totals 15 residues. Germline values: CDR1 SGHTA, CDR2 FQGNSA. In DNA, the CDR3 is TGTGCCAGCAGCTTAGAGGGAGGCTCTGGAAACACCATATATTTT. Amino acids: CASSLEGGSGNTIYF.

The chain links TRBV7-9 to TRBJ1-4, with 8 bases matching TRBD1. Germline CDR1 is SEHNR and CDR2 is FQNEAQ (reference sequence). The CDR3 is made up of 15 amino acids. The V and J ends lost 5 bases and 4 bases, in that order; junction bases with no gene match: 6. CDR3 in DNA: TGTGCCAGCAGCCGGGACAGGAGTTATAATGAAAAACTGTTTTTT. Protein product: CASSRDRSYNEKLFF.

The table lists this clone with a count of one. V is TRBV7-9 and J is TRBJ2-2; 7 nucleotides line up with TRBD1. Germline V gene data show CDR1 as SEHNR and CDR2 as FQNEAQ (reference sequence). Trimming removed 5 bases from V and 3 bases from J; junction bases left unmatched: 6. The CDR3 has 15 residues. CDR3 sequence: CASSLGQVDTGELFF. In nucleotides, the CDR3 is TGTGCCAGCAGCCTCGGACAGGTTGACACCGGGGAGCTGTTTTTT.

This chain links TRBV5-1 with TRBJ2-3; 10 positions match TRBD1. The J segment lost 5 bases and the V segment lost 3 bases, leaving 3 bases of the junction unmatched. Germline V gene sequence: CDR1 SGHRS, CDR2 YFSETQ. This CDR3 comprises 14 residues. The CDR3 coding sequence is TGCGCCAGCAGCTGGGGACAGGGGATAGATACGCAGTATTTT. Its translation is CASSWGQGIDTQYF.

The rearrangement links TRBV7-2 to TRBJ2-7; 8 bases map to TRBD1. Germline V gene lookup returns CDR1 SGHTA and CDR2 FQGNSA. Germline trimming cut 6 bases from V and 0 bases from J; bases unmatched to any gene: 7. The CDR3 has 15 amino acids. The CDR3 nucleotides are TGTGCCAGCAGAGGGGGGACAGGCTTCTCCTACGAGCAGTACTTC. Amino acids: CASRGGTGFSYEQYF. Together with reference TRBV7-2 and TRBJ2-7, the CDR3 gives the full variable domain: GAGVSQSPSNKVTEKGKDVELRCDPISGHTALYWYRQSLGQGLEFLIYFQGNSAPDKSGLPSDRFSAERTGGSVSTLTIQRTQQEDSAVYLCASRGGTGFSYEQYFGPGTRLTVT.